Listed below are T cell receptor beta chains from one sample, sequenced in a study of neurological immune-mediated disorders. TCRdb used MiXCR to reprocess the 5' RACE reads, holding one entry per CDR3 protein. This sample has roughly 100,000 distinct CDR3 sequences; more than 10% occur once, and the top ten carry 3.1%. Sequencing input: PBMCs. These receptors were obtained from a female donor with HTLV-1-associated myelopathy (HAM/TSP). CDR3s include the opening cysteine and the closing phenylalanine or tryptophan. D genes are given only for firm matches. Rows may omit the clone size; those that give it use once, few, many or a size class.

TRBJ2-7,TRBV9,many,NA,TGTGCCAGCAGCTCCTCCCCAGGGTCCTACGAGCAGTACTTC,CASSSSPGSYEQYF
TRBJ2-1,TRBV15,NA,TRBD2,TGTGCCACCAGCAGAGATTATAGTCAAGCGGGGGGGCCACTGCAGTTCTTC,CATSRDYSQAGGPLQFF
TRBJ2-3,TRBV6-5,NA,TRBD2,TGTGCCAGCACTCCCAGCGGGGGGCGCACAGATACGCAGTATTTT,CASTPSGGRTDTQYF
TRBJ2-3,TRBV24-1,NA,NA,TGTGCCACCAGTAAGCACTCCACAGATACGCAGTATTTT,CATSKHSTDTQYF
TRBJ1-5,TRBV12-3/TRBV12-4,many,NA,TGTGCCAGCAGTTTCCAAGGAAATACCAAGAATAGCAATCAGCCCCAGCATTTT,CASSFQGNTKNSNQPQHF
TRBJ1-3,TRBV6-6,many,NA,TGTGCCAGCAGTTTCGGGAACACCATATATTTT,CASSFGNTIYF
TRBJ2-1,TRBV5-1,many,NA,TGCGCCAGCAGCTTGGGGCAGGTCTACAATGAGCAGTTCTTC,CASSLGQVYNEQFF
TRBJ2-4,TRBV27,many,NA,TGTGCCAGCAGTTTGTCAGGGAAAAACATTCAGTACTTC,CASSLSGKNIQYF
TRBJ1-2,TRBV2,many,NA,TGTGCCAGCAGTGTTGGTCCTTTCAGCACCTATGGCTACACCTTC,CASSVGPFSTYGYTF
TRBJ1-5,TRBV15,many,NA,TGTGCCACCAGCGTTAGCCGCTCCCTGGGCATTCAGCCCCAGCATTTT,CATSVSRSLGIQPQHF
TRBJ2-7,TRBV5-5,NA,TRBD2,TGTGCCAGCAGCCCAACCCGGACTAGCGGCTACGAGCAGTACTTC,CASSPTRTSGYEQYF
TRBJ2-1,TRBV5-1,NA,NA,TGCGCCAGCAGCTTGGGGGGTCGGACAACTCTCAATGAGCAGTTCTTC,CASSLGGRTTLNEQFF
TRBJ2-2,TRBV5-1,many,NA,TGCGCCAGCAGAACACCCGGGGGTCCCGGGGAGCTGTTTTTT,CASRTPGGPGELFF
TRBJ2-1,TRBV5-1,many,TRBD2,TGCGCCAGCAGCACCAGTAGCGGGGGGGCCAATGAGCAGTTCTTC,CASSTSSGGANEQFF
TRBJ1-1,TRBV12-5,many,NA,TGTGCTAGTGGTTTGGAAGTCTTCGGGGCTTTCTTT,CASGLEVFGAFF
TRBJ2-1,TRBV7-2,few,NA,TGTGCCAGCCGCATGGAGGCAGAAAAGGAGCAGTTCTTC,CASRMEAEKEQFF
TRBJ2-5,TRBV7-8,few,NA,TGTGCCAGCAGCTTAGCGACAGACCAAGAGACCCAGTACTTC,CASSLATDQETQYF
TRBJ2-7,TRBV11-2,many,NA,TGTGCCAGCACCCCCGGTCCAGGGCGCCTCAACGAGCAGTACTTC,CASTPGPGRLNEQYF
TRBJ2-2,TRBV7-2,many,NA,TGTGCCAGCAGCATCGGACTTGTAAAGGCGGCCGGGGAGCTGTTTTTT,CASSIGLVKAAGELFF
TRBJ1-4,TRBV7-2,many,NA,TGTGCCAGCAGCTTGCGTGGAGGGACTGGGGAAAAACTGTTTTTT,CASSLRGGTGEKLFF
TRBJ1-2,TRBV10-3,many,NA,TGTGCCATCAGTGAGTCGTGGGCAGGGGCTGGCTACACCTTC,CAISESWAGAGYTF
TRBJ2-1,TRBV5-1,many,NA,TGCGCCAGCAGGTCCCGCGGGCGAGAGCAGTTCTTC,CASRSRGREQFF
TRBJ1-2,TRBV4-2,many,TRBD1,TGTGCCAGCAGCCAAGATCGCAGGGGGACGTATGGCTACACCTTC,CASSQDRRGTYGYTF
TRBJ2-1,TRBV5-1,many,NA,TGCGCCAGCAGCTTGGCCGGGACGGCCTACAATGAGCAGTTCTTC,CASSLAGTAYNEQFF
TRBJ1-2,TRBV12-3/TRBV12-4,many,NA,TGTGCCAGCAGTTCCGGGACCTATGGCTACACCTTC,CASSSGTYGYTF
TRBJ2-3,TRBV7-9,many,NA,TGTGCCAGCAGCCGGCGGAGACGGGGGGCCTCAGAGGCAGATACGCAGTATTTT,CASSRRRRGASEADTQYF
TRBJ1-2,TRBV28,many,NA,TGTGCCAGCAGCAACTACCCGGGAGTTGGAGATGGCTACACCTTC,CASSNYPGVGDGYTF
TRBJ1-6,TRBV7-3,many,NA,TGTGCCAGCAGCGAGGGGGGTCAGGGCGCAAATTCACCCCTCCACTTT,CASSEGGQGANSPLHF
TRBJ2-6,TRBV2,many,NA,TGTGCCAGCAGCGACAGGTTATACTCTGGGGCCAACGTCCTGACTTTC,CASSDRLYSGANVLTF
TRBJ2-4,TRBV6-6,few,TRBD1,TGTGCCAGCAGTTACTCGAAACAGGGGGCGGCCAAAAACATTCAGTACTTC,CASSYSKQGAAKNIQYF
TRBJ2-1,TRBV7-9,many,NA,TGTGCCAGCAGCTTAGCAGTCATCTCCTACAATGAGCAGTTCTTC,CASSLAVISYNEQFF
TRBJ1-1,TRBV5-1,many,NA,TGCGCCAGCAGCTTGACGCCTGACACCACTGAAGCTTTCTTT,CASSLTPDTTEAFF
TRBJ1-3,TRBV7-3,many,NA,TGTGCCAGCAGCTTAACGGGGAGAAACACCATATATTTT,CASSLTGRNTIYF
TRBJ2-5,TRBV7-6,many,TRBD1,TGTGCCAGCAGTCCATTTTCACCGGGACAGCAAGGCGAGACCCAGTACTTC,CASSPFSPGQQGETQYF
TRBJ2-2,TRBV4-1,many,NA,TGCGCCAGCAGCCAACCCACCGCAGGGATAGTAACCGGGGAGCTGTTTTTT,CASSQPTAGIVTGELFF
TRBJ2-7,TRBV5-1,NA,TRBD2,TGCGCCAGCAGCTTCCCCGGGACTAGCGGGACTTCGAGCTCCTACGAGCAGTACTTC,CASSFPGTSGTSSSYEQYF
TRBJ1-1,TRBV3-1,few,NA,TGTGCCAGCAGCGACAGAAGGGGCACTGAAGCTTTCTTT,CASSDRRGTEAFF
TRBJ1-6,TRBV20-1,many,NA,TGCAGTGCTAGAACTACAGGGAGCTCCTATAATTCACCCCTCCACTTT,CSARTTGSSYNSPLHF
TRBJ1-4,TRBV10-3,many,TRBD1,TGTGCCACCCAAGTGGGGACAGGGGAAAGTGAAAAACTGTTTTTT,CATQVGTGESEKLFF
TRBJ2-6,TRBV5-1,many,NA,TGCGCCAGCGCTGTCACAACTGGGGCCAACGTCCTGACTTTC,CASAVTTGANVLTF
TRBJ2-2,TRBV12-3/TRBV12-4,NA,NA,TGTGCCAGCAGTCGGGCAACGGGATACAGAACTCCGAACACCGGGGAGCTGTTTTTT,CASSRATGYRTPNTGELFF
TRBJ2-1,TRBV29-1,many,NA,TGCAGCGTTCGAAGAGACGGACCCTACAATGAGCAGTTCTTC,CSVRRDGPYNEQFF
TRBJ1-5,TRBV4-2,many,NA,TGTGCCAGCAGCCAAGATCATGGGCAGTGGGACTATCAGCCCCAGCATTTT,CASSQDHGQWDYQPQHF
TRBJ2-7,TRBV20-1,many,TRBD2,TGCAGTGCTAGACCTTCGGGACTAGCGGGGTTTACGAACGAGCAGTACTTC,CSARPSGLAGFTNEQYF
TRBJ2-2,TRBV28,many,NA,TGTGCCAGCAGTGTACTTAACAGGCCCGGGGAGCTGTTTTTT,CASSVLNRPGELFF
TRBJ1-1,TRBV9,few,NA,TGTGCCAGCAGCGTAGGTCCAGGGAAGAACACTGAAGCTTTCTTT,CASSVGPGKNTEAFF
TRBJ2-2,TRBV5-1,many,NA,TGCGCCAGCAGCTTGTTTAAAACCGCGAACACCGGGGAGCTGTTTTTT,CASSLFKTANTGELFF
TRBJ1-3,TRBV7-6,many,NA,TGTGCCAGCAGCTTCGACCTCGGAAACACCATATATTTT,CASSFDLGNTIYF
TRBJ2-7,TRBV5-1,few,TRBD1,TGCGCCAGCAGCGTCGGACAGGGGGCCCACGAGCAGTACTTC,CASSVGQGAHEQYF
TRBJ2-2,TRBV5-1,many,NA,TGCGCCAGCAGCTTGGTCAGTCCCGGGGAGCTGTTTTTT,CASSLVSPGELFF
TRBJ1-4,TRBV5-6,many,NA,TGTGCCAGCAGCACCCGGGTCGCAAATGAAAAACTGTTTTTT,CASSTRVANEKLFF
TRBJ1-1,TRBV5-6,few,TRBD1,TGTGCCAGCAGAAGCGACAGGGGCCTTCACACTGAAGCTTTCTTT,CASRSDRGLHTEAFF
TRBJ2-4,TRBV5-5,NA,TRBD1,TGTGCCAGCAGCTTTGCCGATGGACAGGTTATGGGTGACATTCAGTACTTC,CASSFADGQVMGDIQYF
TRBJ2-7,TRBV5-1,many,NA,TGCGCCAGCAGGGGGGTACACGAGCAGTACTTC,CASRGVHEQYF
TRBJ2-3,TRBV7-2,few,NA,TGTGCCAGCAGCTTAGGGGTTAGACTGAGCACAGATACGCAGTATTTT,CASSLGVRLSTDTQYF
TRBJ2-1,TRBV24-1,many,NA,TGTGCCACCAGTGATTTTTCCAGGGCCAACTACAATGAGCAGTTCTTC,CATSDFSRANYNEQFF
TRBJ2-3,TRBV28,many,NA,TGTGCCAGCAGTTCCACTGGGGCCTTCACAGATACGCAGTATTTT,CASSSTGAFTDTQYF
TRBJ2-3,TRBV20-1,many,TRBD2,TGCAGTGCCCCGCCCGCGGGGGGCAACACAGATACGCAGTATTTT,CSAPPAGGNTDTQYF
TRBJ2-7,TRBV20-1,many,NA,TGCAGTGCGCGAGGGGTTACCACCTACGAGCAGTACTTC,CSARGVTTYEQYF